This record concerns one T cell receptor beta chain sequence. This clone's antigen is unknown. No much larger clone exists at a distance of one base, and base qualities are not known. The sample's time point label is to be understood as: about 28 days (+/-7) after the second vaccine dose. AZD1222 recipients given second doses at about 4 weeks or at about 12 weeks were pooled, since spike-specific TCR depth and breadth were not found to differ between the two schedules. Vaccinee samples came from UK trials COV001 and COV002, including a single-blind randomized controlled phase 2/3 trial of AZD1222 (ChAdOx1 nCoV-19) in healthy adults. For TCRbeta chain sequencing, PBMC samples were collected from trial participants at day 0 and at day 28 after the second dose. The data stem from a study of T cell responses to AZD1222 COVID-19 vaccine (dated by TCRdb to 2020 to 2023). Regarding the complete study: TCR sequencing covered about 230 trial participants: 207 given two doses of AZD1222 and 26 given two doses of MenACWY control vaccine. Enrollment into the trials was organized by age into subgroups of 18-55, 56-69 and 70-plus years, and those subgroups contained roughly 140, 27 and 60 TCR-sequenced participants, respectively.

Study-level results and caveats: Participants were mostly white British, with more females than males. The authors suggested clonal diversity may have been underestimated. Because no samples from the day 14 peak response were available, repertoires could be characterized only after the peak T cell response. Conclusions about previously exposed vaccinees are limited, since just a handful of AZD1222 recipients were seropositive for SARS-CoV-2 at baseline. Nearly half of unique spike-specific TCRs reportedly recognized epitopes outside regions mutated in the B.1.351 and B.1.1.7 variants. In the small 56-69-year group, the increase in depth fell short of significance, most likely because of low power. A significant rise in spike-specific TCR breadth and depth was observed after two AZD1222 doses relative to day 0 and relative to MenACWY recipients. Vaccine-associated CD4 TCRs spanned the whole spike protein, with dominant responses in regions 160-218 and 743-854.

The CDR3 regions of human TCRbeta chains were analyzed by immunosequencing. The original pipeline was this. Repertoire TCRs were matched against a reference library of SARS-CoV-2-specific TCRs generated with the MIRA antigen-specificity platform. Breadth was defined as the fraction of unique TCRs that were SARS-CoV-2-associated, and depth was defined as the fraction of total T cells that were SARS-CoV-2-associated. Using the MIRA data, each spike-specific TCR was assigned both to the spike region to which the TCR was reactive and to a CD4 or CD8 class. Log10-transformed breadth and depth values were compared by one-way ANOVA with Sidak's multiple comparisons tests. In TCRdb, the immuneACCESS table is reduced to in-frame sequences with V and J assigned. These tables do not hold every clone; where another copy was compared, an unresolved V gene accounts for under half, and the others remain unexplained. Clone size and V and J calls were adopted from that table, with D and trimming inferred from the DNA. Recorded for this sample are 75,000 to 95,000 clones; about 85% of them occurred a single time. About 4.5% of the sample goes to the ten largest clones.

Here the sequenced sample was peripheral blood, taken 28 days after the second AZD1222 dose. This TCR was recovered from an adult who received the AZD1222 COVID-19 vaccine.

The CDR3 is CATSLSSYNEQFF. The DNA sequence is TGCGCCACCTCCCTGAGCTCCTACAATGAGCAGTTCTTC. The chain employs TRBV5-1 and TRBJ2-1; the D gene remains uncertain. A distance of 10 bases separates the germline ends of V and J, which lose 9 bases and 0 bases respectively. Inclusive of the bounding cysteine and phenylalanine, the CDR3 is 13 residues long. The only DNA kept is the CDR3, 39 bases in frame from the first base. From the germline V gene, CDR1 is SGHRS and CDR2 is YFSETQ.